Described below is a single TCR beta chain sequence and its context. Its antigen is currently unknown. Germline V lookup: CDR1 SGHVS, CDR2 FNYEAQ. CDR3 length: 16 residues. The data were taken from a study of T cells expressing NK-cell markers. Study-level points and caveats: Topping the CD3+CD56-NKG2C+ fraction as well were these clonotypes, in a few donors.

With the 5' RACE reads reprocessed, TCRdb shows one record per CDR3 protein and no DNA. In all, the sample yields 200,000 to 300,000 distinct CDR3 sequences. The sequence came from a man younger than 35 in good health. The gene calls are TRBV7-6 and TRBJ2-1; TCRdb calls TRBD1, which cannot be checked without DNA. The sequencing sample was made of blood T cells: a sorted CD56 or NKG2C T cell subset, CD4+ or CD8+ T cells, or bulk PBMC T cells (not recorded which). CDR3: CASSPGSPLSNNEQFF.